This T cell receptor beta chain was sequenced during a study of PD-L1 blockade in urothelial cancer. Background on the study: When patients started atezolizumab in about 2014, it was given at 1,200 mg intravenously every 3 weeks.

The method was immunoSEQ multiplex PCR; TCRdb's version includes in-frame clones alone and lacks a portion of them. The profile shows around 100,000 clones, about 85% of them singletons. Germline V gene sequence: CDR1 SGHRS, CDR2 YFSETQ. The ends were cut back, 0 bases at V and 3 bases at J, with 10 bases in the middle. The CDR3 is made up of 14 amino acids. V gene TRBV5-1 combines with J gene TRBJ2-7, with a possible D match to TRBD1 (5 bases). The sample was PBMCs, taken around atezolizumab (anti-PD-L1) treatment. This receptor was identified in a man in his fifties with urothelial cancer. The CDR3 region is CASSLAGAGYEQYF. The CDR3 coding sequence is TGCGCCAGCAGCTTGGCTGGGGCTGGCTACGAGCAGTACTTC.